Listed here are 2 T cell receptor beta chains from one sample, sequenced in a study of T-cell memory formation after mild COVID-19. One entry per CDR3 protein results from TCRdb running MiXCR on the 5' RACE reads. This sample has fewer than 450,000 distinct CDR3 sequences, with around 24% found just once. Sequencing used PBMCs or a T cell subset sorted from them (not recorded which). Every receptor here comes from an adult woman who had mild COVID-19 (a few samples of this study predate the infection). Cell type and time point are not known.

This rearrangement joins TRBV20-1 to TRBJ2-5, with TRBD2 matching 9 bases. Germline loops: CDR1 DFQATT, CDR2 SNEGSKA (reference sequence). This CDR3 comprises 16 residues. The J segment lost 2 bases and the V segment lost 6 bases, leaving 13 bases of the junction unmatched. The DNA for the CDR3 is TGCAGTGCCAACCACCTTAGCGGGAGTCCTCAAGAGACCCAGTACTTC. This gives the protein CSANHLSGSPQETQYF.

The CDR3 region is CATEQGSRPQHF. In nucleotides, the CDR3 is TGTGCGACCGAACAGGGTTCACGGCCCCAGCATTTT. This chain links TRBV12-3 or TRBV12-4 with TRBJ1-5; D is perhaps TRBD1 (6 bases). The CDR3 is made up of 12 amino acids.